These 9 T cell receptor beta chains originate from one sample sequenced in a study of patients and donors after allogeneic stem cell transplantation. TCRdb reprocessed the RT-PCR reads with MiXCR, giving one entry per CDR3 protein. Of about 31,000 distinct CDR3 sequences in the sample, 6.5% to 7% were seen once. The source material was blood, either unsorted or a sorted T cell fraction (not recorded which). These receptors all stem from a human donor who was either an allogeneic HSCT recipient or a stem cell or donor lymphocyte infusion donor (not recorded which). It is not recorded whose cells these are; they may come from a transplant donor.

This clonotype was found many times. This chain joins TRBV6-2 or TRBV6-3 and TRBJ1-5; tentatively, D is TRBD1 (5 bases). The V end lost 2 bases, the J end lost 6 bases, and 20 bases lay between the germline ends. Germline values: CDR1 MNHEY, CDR2 SVGEGT. This CDR3 region has 17 residues. The CDR3 reads CASSYLLTVLGRQPQHF. Written as DNA, the CDR3 is TGTGCCAGCAGTTACCTACTGACGGTACTGGGGCGTCAGCCCCAGCATTTT.

This clonotype was recorded at least ten times. The rearrangement links TRBV7-2 to TRBJ2-2; D remains ambiguous. V lost 5 bases and J lost 5, with 9 bases in between. The germline V gene has CDR1 SGHTA and CDR2 FQGNSA. The CDR3 is 13 residues long. This CDR3 reads CASSPTRTGELFF. DNA for the CDR3: TGTGCCAGCAGCCCCACCCGTACCGGGGAGCTGTTTTTT.

This clonotype was observed a few times. V is TRBV5-1 and J is TRBJ1-2; unclear D gene. Germline loops: CDR1 SGHRS, CDR2 YFSETQ. The CDR3 runs to 14 residues. V was clipped by 0 bases and J by 1 base, with 7 bases between them. Here the CDR3 reads CASSLGQYNYGYTF. The CDR3 nucleotides are TGCGCCAGCAGCTTGGGCCAGTATAACTATGGCTACACCTTC.

The genes are TRBV7-8 and TRBJ1-5; no clear D. The CDR3 length is 14 residues. Germline CDR1 reads SGHVS; CDR2 reads FQNEAQ. V was clipped by 3 bases and J by 5 bases, with 11 bases between them. The CDR3 sequence: CASSFSLGDQPQHF. The CDR3 DNA sequence: TGTGCCAGCAGCTTTTCTCTAGGAGATCAGCCCCAGCATTTT.

This clonotype was found a few times. The chain joins TRBV28 to TRBJ1-2; 7 bases match TRBD1. Germline trimming cut 3 bases from V and 4 bases from J; bases unmatched to any gene: 14. CDR3 length: 17 residues. The V gene's germline CDR1 is MDHEN and CDR2 SYDVKM. The CDR3 loop reads CASSFYSGTAKFYGYTF. The CDR3 DNA reads as TGTGCCAGCAGTTTTTATTCTGGGACAGCAAAATTCTATGGCTACACCTTC.

This clonotype was counted at least ten times. V usage is TRBV19 and J usage is TRBJ1-5; TRBD1 is a possible D gene (6 bases). Trimming took off 4 bases at V and 5 bases at J, with 12 bases between the two ends. Germline values: CDR1 LNHDA, CDR2 SQIVND (reference sequence). CDR3 length equals 14 residues. CDR3: CASSTGQQYQPQHF. The CDR3 region has the DNA TGTGCCAGTAGTACCGGACAGCAATATCAGCCCCAGCATTTT.

This clonotype was counted ten times or more. The chain recombines TRBV20-1 with TRBJ2-3; D perhaps matches TRBD2 (6 bases). CDR1 DFQATT and CDR2 SNEGSKA come from the germline V gene (reference sequence). Trimming took off 0 bases at V and 1 base at J, with 11 bases between the two ends. The CDR3 runs 15 residues. The CDR3 sequence is CSARDRIAGTDTQYF. CDR3 sequence (DNA): TGCAGTGCTAGAGATAGAATAGCGGGCACAGATACGCAGTATTTT.

This clonotype turned up a few times. The chain joins TRBV15 to TRBJ1-2, with no clear D. Germline CDR1 and CDR2: LNHNV and YYDKDF (reference sequence). Deletions cut 1 base from V and 7 bases from J, with 16 bases between. This CDR3 region has 15 residues. This CDR3 reads CATSRVRTSLGGYTF. The CDR3 DNA reads TGTGCCACCAGCAGAGTGAGGACCTCCCTCGGTGGCTACACCTTC.

The chain has TRBV19 and TRBJ2-4; perhaps TRBD2 as D (6 bases). The CDR3 sequence is 14 residues long. CDR1 is LNHDA and CDR2 is SQIVND in the germline V gene (reference sequence). Deletions cut 1 base from V and 4 bases from J, with 8 bases between. The CDR3 region is CASSIASGKNIQYF. The DNA of the CDR3 is TGTGCCAGTAGTATAGCCAGCGGGAAAAACATTCAGTACTTC. Drawing the rest from reference TRBV19 and TRBJ2-4, the complete variable domain is DGGITQSPKYLFRKEGQNVTLSCEQNLNHDAMYWYRQDPGQGLRLIYYSQIVNDFQKGDIAEGYSVSREKKESFPLTVTSAQKNPTAFYLCASSIASGKNIQYFGAGTRLSVL.